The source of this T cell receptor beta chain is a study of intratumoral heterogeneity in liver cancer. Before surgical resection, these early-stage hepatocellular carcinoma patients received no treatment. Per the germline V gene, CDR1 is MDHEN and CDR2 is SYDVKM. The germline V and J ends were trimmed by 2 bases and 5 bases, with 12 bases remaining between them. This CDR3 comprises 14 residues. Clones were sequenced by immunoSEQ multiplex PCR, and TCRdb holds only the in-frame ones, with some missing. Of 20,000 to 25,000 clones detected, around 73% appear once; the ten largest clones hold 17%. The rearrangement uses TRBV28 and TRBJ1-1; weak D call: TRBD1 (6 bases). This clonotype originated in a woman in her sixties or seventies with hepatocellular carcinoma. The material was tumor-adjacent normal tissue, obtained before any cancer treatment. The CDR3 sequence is CASSLPGHQTEAFF. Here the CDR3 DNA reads TGTGCCAGCAGTTTACCGGGACACCAAACTGAAGCTTTCTTT.